A single sample is the source of the 12 T cell receptor beta chains below, sequenced in a study of blood T cell repertoires in COVID-19. Sequenced by immunoSEQ multiplex PCR; TCRdb stores in-frame clones only, minus some. The sample lists some 52,000 clones, 85% to 90% occurring once. The specimen sequenced was peripheral blood. The source is a man aged 65-85 years with acute or convalescent COVID-19.

The table lists this clone with a count of one. Written as DNA, the CDR3 is TGTGCCAGCAGCTTGGCTAGCGGGGCTGATACGCAGTATTTT. It specifies CASSLASGADTQYF. The V and J genes are TRBV13 and TRBJ2-3, with TRBD2 identical over 9 bases. The CDR3 totals 14 residues. Losses at the gene ends were 3 bases for V and 6 bases for J; bases not matched to a gene: 4. The germline gives CDR1 PRHDT, CDR2 FYEKMQ (reference sequence). Full variable domain (rest looked up from reference TRBV13 and TRBJ2-3): AAGVIQSPRHLIKEKRETATLKCYPIPRHDTVYWYQQGPGQDPQFLISFYEKMQSDKGSIPDRFSAQQFSDYHSELNMSSLELGDSALYFCASSLASGADTQYFGPGTRLTVL.

The chain combines TRBV7-9 with TRBJ1-2; D gene ambiguous. Trimming shortened V by 4 bases and J by 4 bases, and 13 bases separated the two germline ends. The germline gives CDR1 SEHNR, CDR2 FQNEAQ (reference sequence). The CDR3 covers 14 residues. The CDR3 sequence is CASSYLFAVYGYTF. In nucleotides, the CDR3 is TGTGCCAGCAGCTACCTTTTTGCAGTCTATGGCTACACCTTC.

The J gene is TRBJ2-2, the V gene TRBV9; 14 nucleotides align to TRBD2. The CDR3 has 16 residues. From germline, CDR1 is SGDLS and CDR2 YYNGEE. V shed 2 bases, J shed 7 bases, and the junction held 4 bases outside the gene matches. The CDR3 region has the DNA TGTGCCAGCAGCGTGGGACTAGCGGGAGTTCACGGGGAGCTGTTTTTT. Translation: CASSVGLAGVHGELFF.

The chain employs TRBV23-1 and TRBJ2-7, with 7 positions matching TRBD1. TRBV23-1 qualifies as an ORF whose function is uncertain. The CDR3 extends over 17 amino acids. The ends lost 2 bases at V and 6 bases at J; junction bases unmatched: 16. CDR3 residues: CASSQIPPWYRDSEQYF. The CDR3 nucleotides are TGCGCCAGCAGTCAAATTCCCCCCTGGTACCGGGACAGCGAGCAGTACTTC.

This clone was counted a few times. The CDR3 DNA reads TGTGCCAGCAGCTTTTCGGGGGGGACCTACAATGAGCAGTTCTTC. Translation: CASSFSGGTYNEQFF. This chain uses TRBV11-2 with TRBJ2-1; 8 bases are shared with TRBD2. The V segment lost 3 bases and the J segment 2 bases; nucleotides outside the gene matches: 3. Germline V gene lookup returns CDR1 SGHAT and CDR2 FQNNGV. The CDR3 is made up of 15 amino acids.

This clone was recorded once. The chain is built from TRBV27 and TRBJ1-2; D is possibly TRBD1 (6 bases). V shed 1 base and J shed 7 bases, with 19 bases lying between them. This CDR3 contains 16 residues. Looked up from germline, CDR1 is MNHEY and CDR2 is SMNVEV (reference sequence). In DNA, the CDR3 is TGTGCCAGCAGTTTATTGGGGGGTCGGGGGGCAGGTGGCTACACCTTC. This encodes CASSLLGGRGAGGYTF.

This chain connects TRBV7-9 to TRBJ1-5; the D is unclear. The CDR3 runs 15 residues. V was pared by 6 bases and J by 0 bases, with 12 bases between. Germline-derived CDR1 and CDR2 are SEHNR and FQNEAQ (reference sequence). CDR3 loop: CASSYDWNSNQPQHF. For the CDR3, the DNA is TGTGCCAGCAGTTACGACTGGAATAGCAATCAGCCCCAGCATTTT.

V is TRBV10-3 and J is TRBJ2-3; possibly TRBD2 for D (7 bases). This CDR3 contains 16 residues. Germline values: CDR1 ENHRY, CDR2 SYGVKD. Deletions cut 7 bases from V and 2 bases from J, with 19 bases between. CDR3 DNA: TGTGCCATCAAGGGGGGTAGCGGGCTAGCCACAGATACGCAGTATTTT. Protein product: CAIKGGSGLATDTQYF.

The V gene is TRBV28, the J gene TRBJ1-3; D not resolved. CDR3 length: 14 amino acids. Germline assignment: CDR1 MDHEN and CDR2 SYDVKM. Trimming left V 11 bases short and J 3 bases short, with 17 bases between. The DNA for the CDR3 is TGTGCCTCCATGCCGGAGTCGGGTGGAAACACCATATATTTT. This codes for CASMPESGGNTIYF. Combining the CDR3 with reference TRBV28 and TRBJ1-3 gives the whole variable domain DVKVTQSSRYLVKRTGEKVFLECVQDMDHENMFWYRQDPGLGLRLIYFSYDVKMKEKGDIPEGYSVSREKKERFSLILESASTNQTSMYLCASMPESGGNTIYFGEGSWLTVV.

This clone occurred a few times. The chain carries TRBV9 and TRBJ1-1, with 7 bases fitting TRBD1. Germline CDR1 and CDR2: SGDLS and YYNGEE. The trim removed 0 bases at V and 3 bases at J, leaving 5 bases unmatched. CDR3 length: 15 residues. The CDR3: CASSVEAGGYTEAFF. The CDR3 nucleotides read TGTGCCAGCAGCGTAGAGGCAGGGGGATACACTGAAGCTTTCTTT. The full variable domain, its missing parts supplied by reference TRBV9 and TRBJ1-1, is DSGVTQTPKHLITATGQRVTLRCSPRSGDLSVYWYQQSLDQGLQFLIQYYNGEERAKGNILERFSAQQFPDLHSELNLSSLELGDSALYFCASSVEAGGYTEAFFGQGTRLTVV.

The chain employs TRBV15 and TRBJ2-1; the D is unclear. The CDR3 runs 13 residues. Germline V CDR1 and CDR2: LNHNV, YYDKDF (reference sequence). V lost 1 base to trimming and J lost 8 bases, with 9 bases between them. This CDR3 is CATSRVINYEQFF. The CDR3 nucleotides read TGTGCCACCAGCAGAGTCATCAATTATGAGCAGTTCTTC.

The chain joins TRBV19 to TRBJ2-2; D may be TRBD1 (6 bases). This CDR3 has 16 amino acids. V lost 5 bases to trimming and J lost 5 bases, with 18 bases between them. Germline CDR1 reads LNHDA; CDR2 reads SQIVND (reference sequence). CDR3 in amino acids: CASSLPPQGGTGELFF. In DNA form, the CDR3 reads TGTGCCAGTAGTCTTCCCCCACAGGGTGGTACCGGGGAGCTGTTTTTT.